This T cell receptor beta chain is from a study of T cell responses to AZD1222 COVID-19 vaccine. The assay was immunoSEQ multiplex PCR, and TCRdb's table has in-frame clones only and misses some. Among approximately 180,000 clones listed, more than 75% were seen once. The CDR3 runs 13 residues. Germline loops: CDR1 MNHEY, CDR2 SVGAGI. V lost 6 bases and J lost 8, with 14 bases in between. This clonotype originated in an adult who received the AZD1222 COVID-19 vaccine. The J gene is TRBJ1-5, the V gene TRBV6-5, with TRBD1 as a possible D gene (5 bases). The sample consisted of peripheral blood, taken 28 days after the second AZD1222 dose. The CDR3 coding sequence is TGTGCCAGCAGGATGGGACCTATTGAGCCCCAGCATTTT. Its protein product is CASRMGPIEPQHF.